Listed here are 10 T cell receptor beta chains from one sample, sequenced in a study of vaccination and CD4 T cells after COVID-19. Their antigens remain unidentified. Treatment reported: roughly 10-day PBMC culture with coronavirus spike peptide pools or control peptides (ViraFEST assay). Samples of CD4+ T cells were obtained from the unexposed donor before the COVID-19 pandemic (2011-2018). Cultured CD4+ T-cell DNA underwent Oncomine TCR Beta short-read sequencing. Investigators obtained genomic DNA by extraction from cultured CD4+ T cells. TCRdb independently ran MiXCR on the PCR reads; one entry per CDR3 protein. The table lists several thousand distinct CDR3 sequences, around 34% of them singletons. Sequences were obtained from CD4+ T cells from blood, cultured in vitro. All receptors derive from a human donor in good health.

CDR3 in DNA: TGTGCCAGCAGCGTAGGGGTATATAGCAATCAGCCCCAGCATTTT. Encoded protein: CASSVGVYSNQPQHF. The V call is TRBV9, the J call TRBJ1-5; D gene uncertain. The CDR3 length is 15 residues. The germline gives CDR1 SGDLS, CDR2 YYNGEE. Deletions cut 0 bases from V and 0 bases from J, with 7 bases between.

The rearrangement joins TRBV6-5 to TRBJ2-2, with 9 bases lining up with TRBD2. The CDR3 consists of 17 residues. Germline CDR1 and CDR2: MNHEY and SVGAGI. The V segment lost 2 bases and the J segment 4 bases; nucleotides outside the gene matches: 8. The CDR3 DNA follows: TGTGCCAGCAGTTACCCCGGGGCGGGAGGGAGCACCGGGGAGCTGTTTTTT. This translates into CASSYPGAGGSTGELFF.

The rearrangement joins TRBV15 to TRBJ2-5; 13 bases are shared with TRBD2. The CDR3 length is 17 residues. CDR1 and CDR2 from the germline V gene are LNHNV and YYDKDF (reference sequence). V shed 3 bases, J shed 0 bases, and the junction held 4 bases outside the gene matches. CDR3 loop: CATSSGLAGVYQETQYF. CDR3 bases: TGTGCCACCAGCAGCGGACTAGCGGGAGTGTACCAAGAGACCCAGTACTTC.

This chain connects TRBV27 to TRBJ2-3, with D perhaps matching TRBD2 (6 bases). CDR1 is MNHEY, CDR2 SMNVEV, per germline (reference sequence). The CDR3 covers 14 residues. Trimming pared 6 bases from V and 3 bases from J, leaving 13 bases between. The CDR3: CASRRDPRTDTQYF. As DNA, the CDR3 is TGTGCCAGCAGGCGGGATCCCCGAACAGATACGCAGTATTTT.

The chain uses TRBV20-1 and TRBJ2-7, with 8 bases matching TRBD1. The junction had 10 bases not matched to a gene; V was cut back by 0 bases and J by 3 bases. This CDR3 is 16 amino acids long. Looked up from germline, CDR1 is DFQATT and CDR2 is SNEGSKA (reference sequence). The CDR3 nucleotides read TGCAGTGCTAGAGATATAAGAGGGGACAGGAGCTACGAGCAGTACTTC. Its translation is CSARDIRGDRSYEQYF.

The V and J genes are TRBV27 and TRBJ2-2; the D is unclear. With 1 base removed from V and 1 base from J, the gap between germline ends came to 7 bases. The germline gives CDR1 MNHEY, CDR2 SMNVEV (reference sequence). The CDR3 is 15 residues long. For the CDR3, the DNA is TGTGCCAGCAGTTTATTGAGTCTGAACACCGGGGAGCTGTTTTTT. Translating it yields CASSLLSLNTGELFF.

The table lists this clonotype with a few counts. The rearrangement joins TRBV29-1 to TRBJ1-4; unclear D gene. The CDR3 spans 13 residues. V lost 8 bases and J 3 bases, leaving 13 bases between the germline ends. Germline V lookup: CDR1 SQVTM, CDR2 ANQGSEA. CDR3 sequence reads: CSIHIRANEKLFF. DNA for the CDR3: TGCAGCATTCACATTAGGGCTAATGAAAAACTGTTTTTT. The entire variable domain, with the rest obtained from reference TRBV29-1 and TRBJ1-4, is as follows: SAVISQKPSRDICQRGTSLTIQCQVDSQVTMMFWYRQQPGQSLTLIATANQGSEATYESGFVIDKFPISRPNLTFSTLTVSNMSPEDSSIYLCSIHIRANEKLFFGSGTQLSVL.

J is TRBJ2-7 and V is TRBV24-1; D is perhaps TRBD1 (6 bases). This CDR3 spans 12 amino acids. V shed 9 bases and J shed 9 bases, with 17 bases lying between them. From germline, CDR1 is KGHDR and CDR2 SFDVKD. DNA of the CDR3: TGTGCCACCGGAGCCGGGACAAACGGGCAGTACTTC. Its translation is CATGAGTNGQYF.

This clonotype showed up just a few times. This sequence joins TRBV20-1 and TRBJ2-1; the match to TRBD2 covers 8 bases. This CDR3 contains 18 residues. CDR1 and CDR2 from the germline V gene are DFQATT and SNEGSKA (reference sequence). With 5 bases clipped from V and 3 bases from J, the junction kept 18 bases outside the gene matches. The CDR3 loop is CSARNTGTSSRNYNEQFF. Written as DNA, the CDR3 is TGCAGTGCTCGCAATACCGGGACTAGTTCACGGAACTACAATGAGCAGTTCTTC.

This clonotype was detected a few times. The gene calls are TRBV2 and TRBJ1-6; D remains ambiguous. The germline V gene has CDR1 SNHLY and CDR2 FYNNEI. This CDR3 contains 13 residues. Trimming stripped 4 bases from V and 8 bases from J, with 9 bases between. The CDR3 DNA sequence: TGTGCCAGCAGTGTTACCCTCGATTCACCCCTCCACTTT. Protein: CASSVTLDSPLHF.